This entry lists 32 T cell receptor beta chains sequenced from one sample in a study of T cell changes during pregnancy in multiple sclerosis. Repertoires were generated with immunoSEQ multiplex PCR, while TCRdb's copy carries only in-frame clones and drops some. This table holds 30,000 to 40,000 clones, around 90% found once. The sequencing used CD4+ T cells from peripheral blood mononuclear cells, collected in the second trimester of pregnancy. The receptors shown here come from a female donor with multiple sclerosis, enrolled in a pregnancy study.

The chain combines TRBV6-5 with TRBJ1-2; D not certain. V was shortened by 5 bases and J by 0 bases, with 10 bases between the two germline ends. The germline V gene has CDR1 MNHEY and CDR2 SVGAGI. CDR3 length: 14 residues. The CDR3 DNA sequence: TGTGCCAGCAGTGCACTCTTCCCTAACTATGGCTACACCTTC. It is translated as CASSALFPNYGYTF.

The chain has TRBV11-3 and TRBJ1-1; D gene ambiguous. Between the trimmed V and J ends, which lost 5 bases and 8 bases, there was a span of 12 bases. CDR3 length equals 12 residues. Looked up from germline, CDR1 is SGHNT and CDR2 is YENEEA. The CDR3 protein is CASSPPGWEAFF. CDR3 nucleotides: TGTGCCAGCAGCCCGCCCGGTTGGGAAGCTTTCTTT. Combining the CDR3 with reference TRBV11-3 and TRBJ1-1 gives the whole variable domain EAGVVQSPRYKIIEKKQPVAFWCNPISGHNTLYWYLQNLGQGPELLIRYENEEAVDDSQLPKDRFSAERLKGVDSTLKIQPAELGDSAVYLCASSPPGWEAFFGQGTRLTVV.

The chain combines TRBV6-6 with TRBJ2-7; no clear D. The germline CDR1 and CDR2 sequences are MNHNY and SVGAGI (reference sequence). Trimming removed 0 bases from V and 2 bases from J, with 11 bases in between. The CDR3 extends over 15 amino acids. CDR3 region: CASSYSMPPAYEQYF. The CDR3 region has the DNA TGTGCCAGCAGTTACTCGATGCCGCCAGCCTACGAGCAGTACTTC.

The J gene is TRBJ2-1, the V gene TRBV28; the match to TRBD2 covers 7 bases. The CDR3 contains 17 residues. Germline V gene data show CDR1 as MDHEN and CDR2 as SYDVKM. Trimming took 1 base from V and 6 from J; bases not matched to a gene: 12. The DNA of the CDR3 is TGTGCCAGCAGTTTATTACGTGGACTAGTGGTTACCAATGAGCAGTTCTTC. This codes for CASSLLRGLVVTNEQFF.

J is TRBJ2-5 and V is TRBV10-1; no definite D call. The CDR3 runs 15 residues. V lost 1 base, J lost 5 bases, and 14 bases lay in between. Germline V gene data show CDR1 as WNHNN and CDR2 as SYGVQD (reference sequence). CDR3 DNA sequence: TGCGCCAGCAGTGAGTTCGGTCCCTGGTTGGAGACCCAGTACTTC. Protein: CASSEFGPWLETQYF.

CDR3 DNA sequence: TGCGCCAGCAGCTTGGGTAGCCCTGGAAACACCATATATTTT. Translating it yields CASSLGSPGNTIYF. This chain connects TRBV5-1 to TRBJ1-3; D call uncertain. This CDR3 comprises 14 residues. Germline loops: CDR1 SGHRS, CDR2 YFSETQ. Trimming cost V 0 bases and J 2 bases, with 6 bases left between them.

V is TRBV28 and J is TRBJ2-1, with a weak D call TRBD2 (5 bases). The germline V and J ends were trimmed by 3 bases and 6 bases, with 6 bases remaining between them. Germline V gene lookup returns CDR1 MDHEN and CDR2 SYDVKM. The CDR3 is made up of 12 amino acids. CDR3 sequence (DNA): TGTGCCAGCAGTTTCCGGGGCAATGAGCAGTTCTTC. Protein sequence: CASSFRGNEQFF.

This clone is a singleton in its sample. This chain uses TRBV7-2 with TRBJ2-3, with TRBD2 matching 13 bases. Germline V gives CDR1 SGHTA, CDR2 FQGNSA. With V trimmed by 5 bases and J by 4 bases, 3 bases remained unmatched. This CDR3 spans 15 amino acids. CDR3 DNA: TGTGCCAGCAGCGCCGGACTAGCGGGAGCAGATACGCAGTATTTT. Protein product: CASSAGLAGADTQYF.

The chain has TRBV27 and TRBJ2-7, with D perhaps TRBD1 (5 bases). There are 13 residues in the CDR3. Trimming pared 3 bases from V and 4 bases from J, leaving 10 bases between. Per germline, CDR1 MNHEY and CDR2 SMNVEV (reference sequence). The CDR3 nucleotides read TGTGCCAGCAGTTTGATTAAGGGGTACGAGCAGTACTTC. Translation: CASSLIKGYEQYF.

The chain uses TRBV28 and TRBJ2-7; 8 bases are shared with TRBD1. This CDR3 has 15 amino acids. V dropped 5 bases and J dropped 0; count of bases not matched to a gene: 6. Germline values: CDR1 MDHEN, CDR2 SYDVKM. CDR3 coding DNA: TGTGCCAGCAGTCAACGGACAGGGCCCTCCTACGAGCAGTACTTC. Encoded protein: CASSQRTGPSYEQYF.

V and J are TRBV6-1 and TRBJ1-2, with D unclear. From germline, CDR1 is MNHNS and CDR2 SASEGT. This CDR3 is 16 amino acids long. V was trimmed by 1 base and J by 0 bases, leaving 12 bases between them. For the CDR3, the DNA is TGTGCCAGCAGTGAAGTGGGAGTTTCGGCTAACTATGGCTACACCTTC. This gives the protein CASSEVGVSANYGYTF.

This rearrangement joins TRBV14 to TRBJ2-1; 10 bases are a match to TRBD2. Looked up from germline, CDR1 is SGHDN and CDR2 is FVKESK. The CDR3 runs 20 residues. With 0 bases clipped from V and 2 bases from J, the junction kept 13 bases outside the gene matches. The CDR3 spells CASSQDFTSGALPPYNEQFF. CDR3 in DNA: TGTGCCAGCAGCCAAGATTTTACTAGCGGGGCCCTACCCCCCTACAATGAGCAGTTCTTC.

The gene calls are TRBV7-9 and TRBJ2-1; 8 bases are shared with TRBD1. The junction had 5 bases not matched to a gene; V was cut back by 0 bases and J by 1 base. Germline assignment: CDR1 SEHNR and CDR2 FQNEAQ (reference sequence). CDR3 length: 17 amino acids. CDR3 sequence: CASSLAQGAGSYNEQFF. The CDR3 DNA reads TGTGCCAGCAGCTTAGCCCAGGGGGCCGGTTCCTACAATGAGCAGTTCTTC.

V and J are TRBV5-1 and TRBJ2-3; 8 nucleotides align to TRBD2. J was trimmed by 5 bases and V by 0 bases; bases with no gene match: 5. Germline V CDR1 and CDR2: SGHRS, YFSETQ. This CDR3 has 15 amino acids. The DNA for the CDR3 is TGCGCCAGCAGCTTGGCAGGCCTAGCGGGAGATACGCAGTATTTT. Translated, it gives CASSLAGLAGDTQYF.

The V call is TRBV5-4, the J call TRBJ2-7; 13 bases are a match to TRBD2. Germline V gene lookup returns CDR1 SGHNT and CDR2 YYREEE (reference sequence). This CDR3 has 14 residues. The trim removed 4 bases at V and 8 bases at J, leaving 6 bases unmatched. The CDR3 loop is CASSIPGTSGKQYF. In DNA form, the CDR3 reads TGTGCCAGCAGCATCCCCGGGACTAGCGGGAAGCAGTACTTC.

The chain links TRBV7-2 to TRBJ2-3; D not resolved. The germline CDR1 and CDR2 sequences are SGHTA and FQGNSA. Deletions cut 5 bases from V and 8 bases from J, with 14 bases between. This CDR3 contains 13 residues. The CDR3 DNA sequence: TGTGCCAGCAGCCGGTCTGATTATCCTACGCAGTATTTT. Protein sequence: CASSRSDYPTQYF.

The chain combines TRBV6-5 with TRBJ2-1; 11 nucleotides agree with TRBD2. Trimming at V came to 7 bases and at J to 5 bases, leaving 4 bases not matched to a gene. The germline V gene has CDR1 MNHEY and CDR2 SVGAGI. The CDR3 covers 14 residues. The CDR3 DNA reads TGTGCCAGCAACAGACTAGCGGGAAACAATGAGCAGTTCTTC. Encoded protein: CASNRLAGNNEQFF.

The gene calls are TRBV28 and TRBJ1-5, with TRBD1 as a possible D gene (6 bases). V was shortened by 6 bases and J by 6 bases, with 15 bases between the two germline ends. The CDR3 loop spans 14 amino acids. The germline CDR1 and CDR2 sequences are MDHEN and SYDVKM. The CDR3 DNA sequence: TGTGCCAGCAGCCTAACAGGGTTGACTCAGCCCCAGCATTTT. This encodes CASSLTGLTQPQHF.

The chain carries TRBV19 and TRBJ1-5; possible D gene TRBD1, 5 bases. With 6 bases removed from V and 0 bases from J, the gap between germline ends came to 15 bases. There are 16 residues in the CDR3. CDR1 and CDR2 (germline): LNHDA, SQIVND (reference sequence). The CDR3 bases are TGTGCCAGTAGGGTCTCAGGGATGTATAGCAATCAGCCCCAGCATTTT. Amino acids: CASRVSGMYSNQPQHF.

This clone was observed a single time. CDR3 loop: CASVIIPGSYNEQFF. The CDR3 nucleotides are TGTGCCAGTGTAATTATCCCGGGGTCCTACAATGAGCAGTTCTTC. V gene TRBV2 combines with J gene TRBJ2-1; possibly TRBD2 for D (5 bases). CDR1 SNHLY and CDR2 FYNNEI come from the germline V gene. Trimming shortened V by 9 bases and J by 1 base, and 16 bases separated the two germline ends. There are 15 residues in the CDR3.

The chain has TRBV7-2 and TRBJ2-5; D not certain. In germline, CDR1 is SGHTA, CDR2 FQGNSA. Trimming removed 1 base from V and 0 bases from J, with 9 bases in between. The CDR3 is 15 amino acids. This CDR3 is CASSLGTSNQETQYF. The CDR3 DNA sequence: TGTGCCAGCAGCTTAGGAACGAGCAACCAAGAGACCCAGTACTTC.

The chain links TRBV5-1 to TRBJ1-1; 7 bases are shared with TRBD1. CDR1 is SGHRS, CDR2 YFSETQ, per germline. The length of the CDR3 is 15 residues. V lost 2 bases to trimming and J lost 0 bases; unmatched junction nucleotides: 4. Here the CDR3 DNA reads TGCGCCAGCAGCTTCTACAGGGGAATGAACACTGAAGCTTTCTTT. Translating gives CASSFYRGMNTEAFF.

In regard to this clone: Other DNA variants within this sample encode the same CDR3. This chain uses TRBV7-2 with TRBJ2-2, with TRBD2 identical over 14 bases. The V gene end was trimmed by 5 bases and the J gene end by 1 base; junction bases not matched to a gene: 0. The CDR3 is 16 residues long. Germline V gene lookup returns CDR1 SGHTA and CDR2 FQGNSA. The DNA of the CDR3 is TGTGCCAGCAGCGGGACTAGCGGGAGGAACACCGGGGAGCTGTTTTTT. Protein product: CASSGTSGRNTGELFF.

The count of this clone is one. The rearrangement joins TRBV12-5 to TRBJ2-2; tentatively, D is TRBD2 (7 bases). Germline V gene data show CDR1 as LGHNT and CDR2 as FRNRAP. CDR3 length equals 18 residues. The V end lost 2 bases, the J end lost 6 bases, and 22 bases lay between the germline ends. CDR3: CASGLFALGRGEAGELFF. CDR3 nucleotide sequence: TGTGCTAGTGGTTTGTTCGCATTGGGGAGGGGGGAAGCCGGGGAGCTGTTTTTT.

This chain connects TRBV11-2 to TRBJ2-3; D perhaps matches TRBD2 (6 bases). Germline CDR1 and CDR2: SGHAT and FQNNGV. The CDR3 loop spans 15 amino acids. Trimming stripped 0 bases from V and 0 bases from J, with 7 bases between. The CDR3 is CASSLEGGSTDTQYF. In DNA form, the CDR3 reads TGTGCCAGCAGCTTAGAGGGGGGTAGCACAGATACGCAGTATTTT. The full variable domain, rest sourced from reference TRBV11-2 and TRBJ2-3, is EAGVAQSPRYKIIEKRQSVAFWCNPISGHATLYWYQQILGQGPKLLIQFQNNGVVDDSQLPKDRFSAERLKGVDSTLKIQPAKLEDSAVYLCASSLEGGSTDTQYFGPGTRLTVL.

The chain's CDR3 is CASSLLRDRIDNEQFF. The DNA for the CDR3 is TGTGCCAGCAGCTTGTTAAGGGACAGGATCGACAATGAGCAGTTCTTC. This chain connects TRBV11-2 to TRBJ2-1; 8 bases agree with TRBD1. Losses at the gene ends were 3 bases for V and 5 bases for J; bases not matched to a gene: 9. Germline V gene sequence: CDR1 SGHAT, CDR2 FQNNGV. The CDR3 spans 16 residues.

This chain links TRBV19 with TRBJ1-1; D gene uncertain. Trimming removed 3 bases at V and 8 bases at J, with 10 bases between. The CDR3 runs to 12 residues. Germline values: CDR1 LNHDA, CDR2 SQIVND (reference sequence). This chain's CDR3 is CASSIVNGEAFF. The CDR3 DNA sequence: TGTGCCAGTAGTATTGTTAACGGGGAAGCTTTCTTT. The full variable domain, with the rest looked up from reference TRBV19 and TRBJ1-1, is DGGITQSPKYLFRKEGQNVTLSCEQNLNHDAMYWYRQDPGQGLRLIYYSQIVNDFQKGDIAEGYSVSREKKESFPLTVTSAQKNPTAFYLCASSIVNGEAFFGQGTRLTVV.

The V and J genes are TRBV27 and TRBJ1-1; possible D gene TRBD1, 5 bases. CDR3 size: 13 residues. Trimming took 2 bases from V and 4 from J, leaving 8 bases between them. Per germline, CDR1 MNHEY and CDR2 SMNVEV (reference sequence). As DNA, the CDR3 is TGTGCCAGCAGTTTAAGGGGCAGCACTGAAGCTTTCTTT. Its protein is CASSLRGSTEAFF.

CDR3 coding DNA: TGTGCCAGCAGCTCGCCCCCCGGCGGGGCCTCCTACGAGCAGTACTTC. Its translation is CASSSPPGGASYEQYF. This chain links TRBV13 with TRBJ2-7, with D possibly TRBD2 on 6 matching bases. The V and J ends lost 4 bases and 0 bases respectively, with 16 bases between them. The CDR3 contains 16 residues. Looked up from germline, CDR1 is PRHDT and CDR2 is FYEKMQ (reference sequence).

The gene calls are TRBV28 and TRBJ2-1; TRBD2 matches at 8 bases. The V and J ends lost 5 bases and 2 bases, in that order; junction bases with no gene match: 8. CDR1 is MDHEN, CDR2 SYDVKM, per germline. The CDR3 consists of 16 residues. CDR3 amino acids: CASSRPTSGAYNEQFF. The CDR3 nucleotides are TGTGCCAGCAGTCGCCCAACTAGCGGCGCCTACAATGAGCAGTTCTTC.

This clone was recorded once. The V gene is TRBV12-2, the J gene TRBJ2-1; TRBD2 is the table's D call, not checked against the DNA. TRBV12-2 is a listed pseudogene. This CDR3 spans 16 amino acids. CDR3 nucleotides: TGTGCAAGTCGCTTAGTGTTCGCGGGAGTGCGCAATGAGCAGTTCTTC. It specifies CASRLVFAGVRNEQFF.

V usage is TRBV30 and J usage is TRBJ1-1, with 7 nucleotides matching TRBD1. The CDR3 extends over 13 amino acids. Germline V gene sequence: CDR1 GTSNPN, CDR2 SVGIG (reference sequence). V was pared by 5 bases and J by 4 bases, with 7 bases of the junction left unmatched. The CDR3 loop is CAWPRQGVTEAFF. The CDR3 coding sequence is TGTGCCTGGCCAAGACAGGGTGTCACTGAAGCTTTCTTT. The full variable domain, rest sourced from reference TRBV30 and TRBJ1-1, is SQTIHQWPATLVQPVGSPLSLECTVEGTSNPNLYWYRQAAGRGLQLLFYSVGIGQISSEVPQNLSASRPQDRQFILSSKKLLLSDSGFYLCAWPRQGVTEAFFGQGTRLTVV.